These 20 T cell receptor beta chains came from one sample sequenced in a study of radiation and T cells in renal cell carcinoma. This table comes from immunoSEQ multiplex PCR, and its TCRdb copy is limited to in-frame clones, with some not included. The sample yields some 80,000 clones, 70% to 90% seen once. Described time point: blood 2 weeks post-SBRT. The treatment denotes: 15 Gy SBRT to primary tumor, nephrectomy 4 weeks later. Sequencing used blood, obtained from a patient whose treatment included radiotherapy and nephrectomy. The receptors derive from a woman aged 50 to 60 with renal cell carcinoma.

This sequence joins TRBV4-1 and TRBJ2-7, with 7 nucleotides matching TRBD1. V gave up 6 bases and J gave up 1 base; unmatched junction bases: 3. This CDR3 contains 13 residues. Germline V lookup: CDR1 MGHRA, CDR2 YSYEKL. The CDR3, as DNA: TGCGCCAGCAGTCTCAGGGGGTCCTACGAGCAGTACTTC. Amino acids: CASSLRGSYEQYF.

This sequence joins TRBV15 and TRBJ1-1; D is possibly TRBD1 (5 bases). The ends were cut back, 3 bases at V and 1 base at J, with 12 bases in the middle. CDR3 length: 15 residues. Germline CDR1 is LNHNV and CDR2 is YYDKDF (reference sequence). The CDR3 DNA follows: TGTGCCACCAGCAGGAGGCCGGGACCGAACACTGAAGCTTTCTTT. Amino acids: CATSRRPGPNTEAFF.

J is TRBJ2-7 and V is TRBV9, with 8 bases that match TRBD1. The trim removed 2 bases at V and 2 bases at J, leaving 6 bases unmatched. Germline V CDR1 and CDR2: SGDLS, YYNGEE. There are 15 residues in the CDR3. The DNA for the CDR3 is TGTGCCAGCAGCGTCGGGGACAGGACAGCCTACGAGCAGTACTTC. Translating it yields CASSVGDRTAYEQYF.

The chain has TRBV28 and TRBJ2-2; 11 positions agree with TRBD1. V dropped 8 bases and J dropped 4; count of bases not matched to a gene: 3. This CDR3 has 14 amino acids. The germline V gene encodes CDR1 MDHEN and CDR2 SYDVKM. The CDR3 sequence is CASGGQGVTGELFF. Written as DNA, the CDR3 is TGTGCCAGCGGGGGACAGGGGGTCACCGGGGAGCTGTTTTTT.

The table lists this clone with a count of one. This rearrangement joins TRBV7-2 to TRBJ2-3; tentatively, D is TRBD1 or TRBD2 (5 bases each). Trimming removed 5 bases at V and 1 base at J, with 13 bases between. The CDR3 spans 15 residues. Germline V gene lookup returns CDR1 SGHTA and CDR2 FQGNSA. The CDR3 reads CASSLPPGRTDTQYF. The CDR3 coding sequence is TGTGCCAGCAGCCTCCCCCCGGGGCGCACAGATACGCAGTATTTT.

The chain uses TRBV19 and TRBJ1-3, with D hard to call. Germline CDR1 is LNHDA and CDR2 is SQIVND (reference sequence). The CDR3 is 15 amino acids. The V end lost 1 base, the J end lost 0 bases, and 7 bases lay between the germline ends. The CDR3 loop is CASSIAVRSGNTIYF. CDR3 coding DNA: TGTGCCAGTAGTATAGCGGTCCGCTCTGGAAACACCATATATTTT.

The chain has TRBV19 and TRBJ1-5; 7 positions agree with TRBD1. Per the germline V gene, CDR1 is LNHDA and CDR2 is SQIVND (reference sequence). V dropped 6 bases and J dropped 7; count of bases not matched to a gene: 9. The CDR3 spans 14 residues. The CDR3 reads CASSSDREDQPQHF. Written as DNA, the CDR3 is TGTGCCAGTAGCTCCGACAGGGAGGACCAGCCCCAGCATTTT.

This clone occurred a few times. The genes are TRBV7-9 and TRBJ1-1; D is ambiguous. Germline V CDR1 and CDR2: SEHNR, FQNEAQ (reference sequence). The CDR3 has 14 residues. V was pared by 2 bases and J by 6 bases, with 13 bases between. The CDR3 sequence is CASSLSNFMAEAFF. The CDR3 DNA reads TGTGCCAGCAGCTTATCTAACTTCATGGCTGAAGCTTTCTTT.

This rearrangement joins TRBV14 to TRBJ2-3; D might be TRBD2 (7 bases). Germline lookup yields CDR1 SGHDN and CDR2 FVKESK. Between the trimmed V and J ends, which lost 0 bases and 7 bases, there was a span of 14 bases. The CDR3 extends over 15 amino acids. This CDR3 is CASSQDMRGQHTQYF. The CDR3 DNA follows: TGTGCCAGCAGCCAAGATATGCGGGGGCAACATACGCAGTATTTT.

This chain uses TRBV10-1 with TRBJ1-1; D is uncertain. Germline CDR1 is WNHNN and CDR2 is SYGVQD (reference sequence). CDR3 length equals 15 residues. V gave up 2 bases and J gave up 0 bases, with 10 bases separating them. The CDR3 coding sequence is TGCGCCAGCAGTGAGCATCTGGGGATGAACACTGAAGCTTTCTTT. As protein: CASSEHLGMNTEAFF.

The rearrangement links TRBV9 to TRBJ2-1; D call uncertain. Trimming took 0 bases from V and 9 from J, leaving 13 bases between them. Germline V CDR1 and CDR2: SGDLS, YYNGEE. The CDR3 has 14 amino acids. The CDR3, as DNA: TGTGCCAGCAGCGTAGCTACTGAGCCTAGTGAGCAGTTCTTC. Translated: CASSVATEPSEQFF.

The chain combines TRBV7-2 with TRBJ1-1; D gene uncertain. V lost 5 bases and J 4 bases, leaving 14 bases between the germline ends. The CDR3 totals 14 residues. From germline, CDR1 is SGHTA and CDR2 FQGNSA. CDR3 DNA sequence: TGTGCCAGCAGCCCGACCGGAGGACTCACTGAAGCTTTCTTT. As protein: CASSPTGGLTEAFF. The full variable domain, its missing parts supplied by reference TRBV7-2 and TRBJ1-1, is GAGVSQSPSNKVTEKGKDVELRCDPISGHTALYWYRQSLGQGLEFLIYFQGNSAPDKSGLPSDRFSAERTGGSVSTLTIQRTQQEDSAVYLCASSPTGGLTEAFFGQGTRLTVV.

V is TRBV11-2 and J is TRBJ2-1; D possibly corresponds to TRBD1 (5 bases). CDR1 is SGHAT, CDR2 FQNNGV, per germline. Trimming pared 2 bases from V and 2 bases from J, leaving 10 bases between. CDR3 length equals 15 residues. In DNA, the CDR3 is TGTGCCAGCAGCTTATCCCAGGGTACCTACAATGAGCAGTTCTTC. Translating it yields CASSLSQGTYNEQFF. The whole variable domain, remainder taken from reference TRBV11-2 and TRBJ2-1, is EAGVAQSPRYKIIEKRQSVAFWCNPISGHATLYWYQQILGQGPKLLIQFQNNGVVDDSQLPKDRFSAERLKGVDSTLKIQPAKLEDSAVYLCASSLSQGTYNEQFFGPGTRLTVL.

The CDR3 DNA follows: TGCGCCAGCAGCGAGACGGTATCGAACACTGAAGCTTTCTTT. Translated, it gives CASSETVSNTEAFF. This chain links TRBV5-1 with TRBJ1-1; D not resolved. CDR1 is SGHRS, CDR2 YFSETQ, per germline. Between the trimmed V and J ends, which lost 4 bases and 1 base, there was a span of 11 bases. The CDR3 consists of 14 residues. The complete variable domain, with remaining parts taken from reference TRBV5-1 and TRBJ1-1, reads KAGVTQTPRYLIKTRGQQVTLSCSPISGHRSVSWYQQTPGQGLQFLFEYFSETQRNKGNFPGRFSGRQFSNSRSEMNVSTLELGDSALYLCASSETVSNTEAFFGQGTRLTVV.

V and J are TRBV7-8 and TRBJ2-3, with D tentatively TRBD2 (5 bases). CDR3 length equals 14 residues. V lost 5 bases and J 3 bases, leaving 12 bases between the germline ends. The germline V gene encodes CDR1 SGHVS and CDR2 FQNEAQ. Here the CDR3 DNA reads TGTGCCAGCAGCCCTTACTCGGGGACAGATACGCAGTATTTT. The encoded protein is CASSPYSGTDTQYF.

The chain recombines TRBV7-2 with TRBJ2-1; possible D gene TRBD2, 7 bases. Trimming left V 2 bases short and J 3 bases short, with 11 bases between. The CDR3 consists of 15 residues. Germline assignment: CDR1 SGHTA and CDR2 FQGNSA. The CDR3: CASSLRGAGYNEQFF. For the CDR3, the DNA is TGTGCCAGCAGCTTACGGGGGGCCGGCTACAATGAGCAGTTCTTC.

This clone occurred a few times. The genes are TRBV10-3 and TRBJ1-1, with TRBD1 matching 10 bases. V shed 4 bases, J shed 4 bases, and the junction held 9 bases outside the gene matches. The CDR3 has 16 amino acids. CDR1 ENHRY and CDR2 SYGVKD come from the germline V gene. CDR3 in amino acids: CAISGGQGREITEAFF. CDR3 nucleotides: TGTGCCATCAGTGGGGGACAGGGGCGAGAGATCACTGAAGCTTTCTTT.

V usage is TRBV5-6 and J usage is TRBJ1-5, with a possible D match to TRBD1 (6 bases). Between the trimmed V and J ends, which lost 4 bases and 5 bases, there was a span of 22 bases. The CDR3 totals 17 residues. Looked up from germline, CDR1 is SGHDT and CDR2 is YYEEEE. The CDR3 loop reads CASSQGSRGRVDQPQHF. CDR3 nucleotide sequence: TGTGCCAGCAGCCAGGGCTCTCGGGGGCGAGTGGATCAGCCCCAGCATTTT.

This clone appeared once. The CDR3 here is CASNPGTPFEAFF. CDR3 coding DNA: TGTGCCAGTAACCCCGGGACACCTTTTGAAGCTTTCTTT. The chain joins TRBV19 to TRBJ1-1; TRBD1 is a possible D gene (6 bases). The CDR3 is made up of 13 amino acids. V was cut by 7 bases and J by 7 bases, with 16 bases left in between. Germline V CDR1 and CDR2: LNHDA, SQIVND (reference sequence).

CDR3 loop: CASSLGGGELFF. DNA for the CDR3: TGTGCCAGCAGCTTAGGCGGCGGGGAGCTGTTTTTT. The chain uses TRBV5-4 and TRBJ2-2; no firm D call. Trimming removed 2 bases from V and 7 bases from J, with 6 bases in between. Germline lookup yields CDR1 SGHNT and CDR2 YYREEE (reference sequence). The CDR3 covers 12 residues.